The table lists the clone carrying this T cell receptor (beta chain) with many counts. The data were obtained in a study of T cell repertoires in cytomegalovirus infection. TCRdb called the reads again in MiXCR, with one record for every CDR3 protein. The table lists more than 250,000 distinct CDR3 sequences, about an eighth of them singletons, with about 10% in the top ten. Germline V gives CDR1 MNHEY, CDR2 SVGAGI. V lost 7 bases to trimming and J lost 0 bases, with 18 bases between them. This CDR3 comprises 16 residues. V is TRBV6-5 and J is TRBJ1-1; D is perhaps TRBD1 (5 bases). The TCR was taken from a human donor in good health (CMV status not recorded). Some clones in this sample may be carry-over from other donors' samples. Sequencing input: PBMCs. The CDR3 protein is CASTSSGSPMNTEAFF. CDR3 bases: TGTGCCAGCACTTCGTCAGGGTCGCCTATGAACACTGAAGCTTTCTTT.